These 4 T cell receptor beta chains originate from one sample sequenced in a study of T cells in Graves' hyperthyroidism and ophthalmopathy. The source material, RNA transcripts, was used to amplify TCR beta CDR3 regions. Primed by the HTBI set, a first-round RT-PCR was run on the TCR CDR3. TCRdb redid the calling of the multiplex PCR reads with MiXCR, one entry per CDR3 protein. The sample lists roughly 510,000 distinct CDR3 sequences, 46% occurring once. The sequencing sample was made of peripheral blood or thyroid tissue (not recorded which). These TCRs come from an adult woman with Graves' disease, either hyperthyroidism or ophthalmopathy (not recorded which).

This clonotype occurred many times. V usage is TRBV7-2 and J usage is TRBJ1-6; D may be TRBD1 (5 bases). Trimming shortened V by 0 bases and J by 10 bases, and 16 bases separated the two germline ends. Germline-derived CDR1 and CDR2 are SGHTA and FQGNSA. The CDR3 is 16 amino acids. CDR3 sequence: CASSLAGQGRGSPLHF. CDR3 in DNA: TGTGCCAGCAGCTTAGCGGGGCAGGGAAGAGGGTCACCCCTCCACTTT.

This chain connects TRBV6-5 to TRBJ2-7; 11 bases fit TRBD2. This CDR3 has 16 residues. Germline assignment: CDR1 MNHEY and CDR2 SVGAGI. The J segment lost 2 bases and the V segment lost 7 bases, leaving 10 bases of the junction unmatched. CDR3 sequence reads: CASTLLAGDETYEQYF. As DNA, the CDR3 is TGTGCCAGCACCTTACTAGCGGGAGACGAAACCTACGAGCAGTACTTC.

There are many counts of this clonotype. The chain couples TRBV29-1 to TRBJ1-2; 10 bases map to TRBD1. The V segment lost 6 bases and the J segment 7 bases; nucleotides outside the gene matches: 11. CDR3 size: 14 residues. CDR1 SQVTM and CDR2 ANQGSEA come from the germline V gene. The CDR3 protein is CSVSPGTGAAGYTF. The CDR3 nucleotides read TGCAGCGTGAGTCCCGGGACAGGGGCGGCTGGCTACACCTTC.

This clonotype has ten or more counts. This chain links TRBV29-1 with TRBJ2-7; the D call may be TRBD1 or TRBD2 (5 bases each). In germline, CDR1 is SQVTM, CDR2 ANQGSEA. The CDR3 spans 12 residues. The V and J ends lost 1 base and 4 bases respectively, with 8 bases between them. CDR3 protein: CSVEGGGYEQYF. The CDR3 DNA reads as TGCAGCGTTGAAGGGGGCGGGTACGAGCAGTACTTC.